This T cell receptor beta chain was captured in a study of blood T cell repertoires in COVID-19. At the level of the study: Whether acute or convalescent, the COVID-19 samples came from the United States, Italy and Spain. The cDNA or gDNA used as material had been derived from T cells, B-cell-depleted T cells, or PBMCs.

Germline V CDR1 and CDR2: SGHNT, YENEEA. The CDR3 runs 16 residues. Trimming at V came to 4 bases and at J to 2 bases, leaving 9 bases not matched to a gene. Under the authors' procedure: Amplification with reference gene primers provided the estimates of nucleated cell counts. TCRdb's copy holds only in-frame clones and misses some; the assay was immunoSEQ multiplex PCR. V and J calls plus clone size are reproduced from that table; the DNA served to infer D and trimming. The sample shows 100,000 to 150,000 clones, roughly four fifths of them seen only once. Seattle patients were enrolled while actively infected and followed longitudinally.

The chain links TRBV11-3 to TRBJ2-7; TRBD1 agrees at 9 bases. The sequence was collected from a man aged 25-40 years with COVID-19, enrolled during active disease. The specimen was peripheral blood. The DNA for the CDR3 is TGTGCCAGCAGCTCTCCCGGGACAGGGATCCCCTACGAGCAGTACTTC. Translating gives CASSSPGTGIPYEQYF.